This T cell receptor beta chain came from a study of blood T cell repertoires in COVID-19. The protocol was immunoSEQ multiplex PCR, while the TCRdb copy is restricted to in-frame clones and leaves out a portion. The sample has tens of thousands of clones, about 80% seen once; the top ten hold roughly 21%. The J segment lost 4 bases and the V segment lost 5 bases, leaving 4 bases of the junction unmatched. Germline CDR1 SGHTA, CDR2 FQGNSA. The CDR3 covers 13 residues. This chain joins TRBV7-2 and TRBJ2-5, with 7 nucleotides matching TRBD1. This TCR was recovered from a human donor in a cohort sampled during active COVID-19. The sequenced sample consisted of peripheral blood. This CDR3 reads CASSVDRSETQYF. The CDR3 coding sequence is TGTGCCAGCAGCGTGGACAGGTCAGAGACCCAGTACTTC.